A single TCR beta chain is shown here with its context. Participant age was about 18 to 95 years, and participants resided in about 25 US areas. Donors in Cohort 3 counted as recovered after two negative PCRs, clearance, or symptom resolution. Germline CDR1 is SGHNT and CDR2 is YYREEE (reference sequence). V lost 4 bases and J lost 4, with 11 bases in between. The CDR3 spans 13 residues. Libraries were prepared by immunoSEQ multiplex PCR; TCRdb keeps only in-frame clonotypes and omits some of them. The profile covers under 200,000 clones, with roughly 90% appearing a single time and roughly 8.1% taken by the ten largest. This specimen belongs to a study of blood T cell repertoires in COVID-19. Study context: In each case, the material was cDNA or gDNA derived from T cells, B-cell-depleted T cells, or PBMCs.

Sequenced input: PBMCs or T cells enriched from blood (not recorded which). The rearrangement uses TRBV5-4 and TRBJ1-2; the D gene is possibly TRBD1 (6 bases). The sequence was collected from a woman between 18 and 29 years old who had recovered from COVID-19. The DNA of the CDR3 is TGTGCCAGCAGCCCCACAGGGATCTATGGCTACACCTTC. Translating gives CASSPTGIYGYTF.